The 26 T cell receptor beta chains below come from one sample, sequenced in a study of graft-versus-host responses after intestinal transplantation (dated by TCRdb to about 2021). Library preparation used the immunoSEQ multiplex PCR assay. TCRdb's version of the immuneACCESS table is confined to in-frame rearrangements and falls short of the full clone set. An unresolved V gene accounts for under half of the shortfall where checked; the remainder is of unknown origin. A total of some 110,000 clones appear in this sample, more than 80% of them only once. In total, the top ten clones hold about 0.25% of the sample. These TCRs are of unknown antigen specificity. Per the publication, the time point label means: cells obtained before transplantation from donor or recipient. The sequenced sample was unstimulated CD4+ T cells sorted from spleen or lymph node cells, obtained before transplant. Receptors originate from a human donor who was the organ donor for an intestinal transplant.

The chain links TRBV10-3 to TRBJ2-5; 10 bases are a match to TRBD1. The V gene's germline CDR1 is ENHRY and CDR2 SYGVKD. The CDR3 is 16 amino acids. V shed 2 bases, J shed 5 bases, and the junction held 8 bases outside the gene matches. The CDR3 region has the DNA TGTGCCATCAGTGAGCGGGGACAGGGGCTCTGGGAGACCCAGTACTTC. Translating gives CAISERGQGLWETQYF.

V and J are TRBV10-3 and TRBJ2-3, with 9 bases identical to TRBD2. The CDR3 has 15 residues. The germline CDR1 and CDR2 sequences are ENHRY and SYGVKD. Trimming removed 3 bases from V and 3 bases from J; junction bases left unmatched: 4. CDR3 residues: CAISEPGLATDTQYF. The DNA for the CDR3 is TGTGCCATCAGTGAACCGGGACTAGCAACAGATACGCAGTATTTT.

The chain recombines TRBV11-2 with TRBJ2-5, with 14 bases matching TRBD2. Trimming took 6 bases from V and 1 from J; bases not matched to a gene: 10. Germline lookup yields CDR1 SGHAT and CDR2 FQNNGV. This CDR3 is 18 amino acids long. CDR3 in amino acids: CASRGTSGRPRTQETQYF. The CDR3 DNA reads as TGTGCCAGCAGGGGGACTAGCGGGAGACCGCGAACCCAAGAGACCCAGTACTTC.

The chain employs TRBV7-2 and TRBJ2-6, with TRBD1 as a possible D gene (6 bases). The V gene lost 4 bases and the J gene lost 4 bases, with 8 bases spanning the gap. The CDR3 length is 14 residues. In germline, CDR1 is SGHTA, CDR2 FQGNSA. Written as DNA, the CDR3 is TGTGCCAGCAGCTGGGGGCCGGGGGCCAACGTCCTGACTTTC. Translation: CASSWGPGANVLTF.

CDR3 loop: CASRQQGAGNQPQHF. In nucleotides, the CDR3 is TGTGCCAGCAGGCAACAGGGGGCGGGTAATCAGCCCCAGCATTTT. This chain joins TRBV27 and TRBJ1-5; 9 bases map to TRBD1. The CDR3 consists of 15 residues. With V trimmed by 6 bases and J by 4 bases, 7 bases remained unmatched. CDR1 is MNHEY, CDR2 SMNVEV, per germline (reference sequence).

A few counts support this clone. The CDR3 nucleotides read TGCGCCAGCAGCTTGGACAGGGGGAACTATGGCTACACCTTC. Residues: CASSLDRGNYGYTF. The rearrangement links TRBV5-1 to TRBJ1-2; 8 bases fit TRBD1. Trimming cost V 0 bases and J 2 bases; bases outside gene matches: 0. The germline gives CDR1 SGHRS, CDR2 YFSETQ. The CDR3 is 14 amino acids.

V gene TRBV27 combines with J gene TRBJ1-2; D unresolved. CDR3 size: 15 residues. Germline V CDR1 and CDR2: MNHEY, SMNVEV (reference sequence). Trimming cost V 4 bases and J 4 bases, with 16 bases left between them. CDR3 coding DNA: TGTGCCAGCAGTTCCAAACCGAGTGAGGGCTATGGCTACACCTTC. It specifies CASSSKPSEGYGYTF.

The rearrangement links TRBV6-6 to TRBJ1-1, with no clear D. The V and J ends lost 5 bases and 2 bases respectively, with 15 bases between them. The V gene's germline CDR1 is MNHNY and CDR2 SVGAGI (reference sequence). This CDR3 has 15 amino acids. CDR3 DNA sequence: TGTGCCAGCAGTGATTCGGGTCTAACTAACACTGAAGCTTTCTTT. Protein sequence: CASSDSGLTNTEAFF.

The CDR3 protein is CASSKSGNRVVNGYTF. Written as DNA, the CDR3 is TGTGCCAGCAGCAAAAGTGGGAACAGGGTTGTCAATGGCTACACCTTC. This chain uses TRBV21-1 with TRBJ1-2; the table's TRBD1 call for D was not verified on the DNA. TRBV21-1 is a documented pseudogene. The CDR3 has 16 residues.

The V and J genes are TRBV28 and TRBJ2-5; weak D call: TRBD2 (6 bases). V lost 3 bases, J lost 1 base, and 6 bases lay in between. Looked up from germline, CDR1 is MDHEN and CDR2 is SYDVKM. The CDR3 is made up of 13 amino acids. This chain's CDR3 is CASSFSGQETQYF. CDR3 nucleotides: TGTGCCAGCAGTTTTAGCGGCCAAGAGACCCAGTACTTC.

The chain carries TRBV10-2 and TRBJ2-7, with 9 bases matching TRBD1. The ends lost 6 bases at V and 4 bases at J; junction bases unmatched: 4. Germline V gene sequence: CDR1 WSHSY, CDR2 SAAADI. This CDR3 has 13 residues. For the CDR3, the DNA is TGCGCCAGCAGGGACAGGGGCAGATACGAGCAGTACTTC. Its translation: CASRDRGRYEQYF.

This clone was counted only a few times. The chain employs TRBV6-1 and TRBJ2-7; 9 bases are shared with TRBD1. Germline-derived CDR1 and CDR2 are MNHNS and SASEGT. The CDR3 covers 15 residues. Trimming took 5 bases from V and 5 from J; bases not matched to a gene: 10. CDR3 sequence: CASSQEWGTGNEQYF. The DNA of the CDR3 is TGTGCCAGCAGTCAAGAGTGGGGGACAGGGAACGAGCAGTACTTC.

This clone was detected only once. This chain links TRBV6-5 with TRBJ1-5; D remains ambiguous. The CDR3 sequence is 13 residues long. Trimming left V 8 bases short and J 1 base short, with 9 bases between. Germline CDR1 and CDR2: MNHEY and SVGAGI. The CDR3 nucleotides read TGTGCCAGCCCCCGCCGGAGCAATCAGCCCCAGCATTTT. It yields the protein CASPRRSNQPQHF.

The rearrangement uses TRBV4-2 and TRBJ2-1, with TRBD2 matching 14 bases. The CDR3 extends over 17 amino acids. Germline values: CDR1 LGHNA, CDR2 YNFKEQ. The junction had 7 bases not matched to a gene; V was cut back by 0 bases and J by 9 bases. Written as DNA, the CDR3 is TGTGCCAGCAGCCAAGATTCGGGACTAGCGGGAGAGGGTGAGCAGTTCTTC. This sequence encodes CASSQDSGLAGEGEQFF.

The V and J genes are TRBV6-6 and TRBJ2-3; 8 bases agree with TRBD2. Trimming took 6 bases from V and 0 from J; bases not matched to a gene: 5. The CDR3 spans 15 residues. Germline CDR1 MNHNY, CDR2 SVGAGI (reference sequence). The CDR3 sequence: CASRKREMSTDTQYF. In nucleotides, the CDR3 is TGTGCCAGCAGGAAGCGGGAGATGAGCACAGATACGCAGTATTTT.

The chain carries TRBV5-1 and TRBJ2-1, with 11 bases identical to TRBD2. Germline V gives CDR1 SGHRS, CDR2 YFSETQ. The CDR3 consists of 17 residues. The trim removed 4 bases at V and 2 bases at J, leaving 8 bases unmatched. CDR3 bases: TGCGCCAGCAGCCCGGGACTAGCGGATTTAACCTACAATGAGCAGTTCTTC. Translated: CASSPGLADLTYNEQFF.

This chain joins TRBV19 and TRBJ2-1; 7 nucleotides agree with TRBD1. The CDR3 is 14 residues long. Germline-derived CDR1 and CDR2 are LNHDA and SQIVND (reference sequence). The V segment lost 5 bases and the J segment 9 bases; nucleotides outside the gene matches: 10. The DNA for the CDR3 is TGTGCCAGTAGTCCGGCAGGGGGACATCCTGAGCAGTTCTTC. Residues: CASSPAGGHPEQFF. Filled out from reference TRBV19 and TRBJ2-1, the complete variable domain reads DGGITQSPKYLFRKEGQNVTLSCEQNLNHDAMYWYRQDPGQGLRLIYYSQIVNDFQKGDIAEGYSVSREKKESFPLTVTSAQKNPTAFYLCASSPAGGHPEQFFGPGTRLTVL.

The CDR3 sequence is CASSQLGTSADNEQFF. The CDR3 nucleotides are TGTGCCAGCAGTCAACTTGGGACTAGCGCCGACAATGAGCAGTTCTTC. The chain is built from TRBV28 and TRBJ2-1; the match to TRBD2 covers 10 bases. CDR1 and CDR2 from the germline V gene are MDHEN and SYDVKM. V was pared by 5 bases and J by 5 bases, with 9 bases of the junction left unmatched. The CDR3 length is 16 residues.

This sequence joins TRBV4-2 and TRBJ1-2; D remains unclear. Germline lookup yields CDR1 LGHNA and CDR2 YNFKEQ. V was shortened by 0 bases and J by 2 bases, with 7 bases between the two germline ends. This CDR3 region has 14 residues. CDR3 bases: TGTGCCAGCAGCCAAGATTGGGGAAACTATGGCTACACCTTC. It translates to CASSQDWGNYGYTF.

This clone has just a few counts. The chain links TRBV16 to TRBJ1-3, with no clear D. Germline lookup yields CDR1 KGHSY and CDR2 FQNENV. Trimming cost V 6 bases and J 1 base, with 4 bases left between them. The CDR3 consists of 12 residues. In nucleotides, the CDR3 is TGTGCCAGCAGTCGGTCTGGAAACACCATATATTTT. Its translation: CASSRSGNTIYF.

This chain uses TRBV6-1 with TRBJ2-7, with TRBD2 identical over 11 bases. This CDR3 spans 15 amino acids. J was trimmed by 2 bases and V by 5 bases; bases with no gene match: 5. CDR1 and CDR2 (germline): MNHNS, SASEGT. CDR3 protein: CASSSRTSGPYEQYF. The CDR3 DNA reads as TGTGCCAGCAGTTCCCGGACTAGCGGGCCCTACGAGCAGTACTTC.

This clone occurred once. V and J are TRBV7-2 and TRBJ2-1, with 9 bases that match TRBD2. CDR3 size: 14 residues. The germline V gene has CDR1 SGHTA and CDR2 FQGNSA. V trimming: 3 bases; J trimming: 4 bases; junction bases outside the gene matches: 1. This chain's CDR3 is CASSLTSGYNEQFF. DNA for the CDR3: TGTGCCAGCAGCTTGACTAGCGGTTACAATGAGCAGTTCTTC.

V and J are TRBV5-1 and TRBJ2-3, with D hard to call. Germline CDR1 is SGHRS and CDR2 is YFSETQ. The V gene lost 0 bases and the J gene lost 3 bases, with 8 bases spanning the gap. This CDR3 has 14 amino acids. In DNA, the CDR3 is TGCGCCAGCAGCTTGGTCGTCGGGACAGATACGCAGTATTTT. It yields the protein CASSLVVGTDTQYF. Variable domain in full (rest from reference TRBV5-1 and TRBJ2-3): KAGVTQTPRYLIKTRGQQVTLSCSPISGHRSVSWYQQTPGQGLQFLFEYFSETQRNKGNFPGRFSGRQFSNSRSEMNVSTLELGDSALYLCASSLVVGTDTQYFGPGTRLTVL.

J is TRBJ2-2 and V is TRBV18; 7 nucleotides line up with TRBD1. The CDR3 sequence is 14 residues long. Losses at the gene ends were 6 bases for V and 11 bases for J; bases not matched to a gene: 12. The germline V gene encodes CDR1 KGHSH and CDR2 LQKENI. The CDR3 nucleotides read TGTGCCAGCTCCGAGTATGTACAGGGGAACGAGCTGTTTTTT. Translating gives CASSEYVQGNELFF.

This clone is a singleton in its sample. V usage is TRBV7-9 and J usage is TRBJ2-2; the D is unclear. The CDR3 has 16 residues. V lost 5 bases and J lost 0, with 13 bases in between. CDR1 and CDR2 (germline): SEHNR, FQNEAQ (reference sequence). CDR3: CASSIRSMANTGELFF. The DNA for the CDR3 is TGTGCCAGCAGCATTCGGTCGATGGCGAACACCGGGGAGCTGTTTTTT.

The V and J genes are TRBV14 and TRBJ2-7; D gene ambiguous. Germline CDR1 reads SGHDN; CDR2 reads FVKESK. Trimming took off 4 bases at V and 6 bases at J, with 16 bases between the two ends. This CDR3 region has 14 residues. CDR3 nucleotide sequence: TGTGCCAGCAGCCGTAAAAAAAGGTCGGGCGAGCAGTACTTC. It is translated as CASSRKKRSGEQYF.